Given below is one TCR beta chain in context. Authors' analysis steps: It was from reference gene primer amplification that nucleated cell counts were estimated. Data came from immunoSEQ multiplex PCR; TCRdb stores just in-frame clones and leaves some out. V and J calls and clone size follow that table, whereas D and trimming were derived from the DNA. The profile shows tens of thousands of clones, about 91% of them singletons. Patients in Seattle were enrolled during active infection, then followed longitudinally. The source of the sample is a study of blood T cell repertoires in COVID-19. Overall study context: T cells, B-cell-depleted T cells, or PBMCs supplied cDNA or gDNA.

The clonotype comes from a woman aged 55 to 70 with COVID-19, enrolled during active disease. The material sequenced was peripheral blood.

This CDR3 is CSAGGAGREKLFF. The CDR3 DNA follows: TGCAGCGCCGGGGGGGCTGGACGTGAAAAACTGTTTTTT. The J gene is TRBJ1-4, the V gene TRBV29-1, with TRBD1 as a possible D gene (6 bases). V was shortened by 7 bases and J by 7 bases, with 16 bases between the two germline ends. The germline V gene encodes CDR1 SQVTM and CDR2 ANQGSEA. The CDR3 length is 13 residues.